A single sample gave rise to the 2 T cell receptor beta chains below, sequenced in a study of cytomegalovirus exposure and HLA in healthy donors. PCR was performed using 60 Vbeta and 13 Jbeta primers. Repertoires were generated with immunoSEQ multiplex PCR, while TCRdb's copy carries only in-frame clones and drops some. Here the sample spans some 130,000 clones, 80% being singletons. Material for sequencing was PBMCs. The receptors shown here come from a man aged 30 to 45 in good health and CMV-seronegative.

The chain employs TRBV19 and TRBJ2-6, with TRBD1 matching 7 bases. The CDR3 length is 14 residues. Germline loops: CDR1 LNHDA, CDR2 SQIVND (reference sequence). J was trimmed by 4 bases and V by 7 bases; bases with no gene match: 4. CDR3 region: CASNDRAGANVLTF. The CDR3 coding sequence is TGTGCCAGTAATGACAGGGCCGGGGCCAACGTCCTGACTTTC.

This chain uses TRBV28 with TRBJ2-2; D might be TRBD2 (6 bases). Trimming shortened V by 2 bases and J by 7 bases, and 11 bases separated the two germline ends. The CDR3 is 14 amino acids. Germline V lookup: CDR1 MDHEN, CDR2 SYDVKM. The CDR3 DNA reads TGTGCCAGCAGTTTAACGGGAGTCGGCGGGGAGCTGTTTTTT. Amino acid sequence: CASSLTGVGGELFF.